A single sample is the source of the 27 T cell receptor beta chains below, sequenced in a study of blood T cell repertoires in COVID-19. Data came from immunoSEQ multiplex PCR; TCRdb stores just in-frame clones and leaves some out. The table has around 320,000 clones, nearly 90% seen once. Sequenced input: peripheral blood. The receptors were gathered from a woman in her 30s with COVID-19, enrolled during active disease.

This clone has just one count. This chain joins TRBV28 and TRBJ1-5; 10 nucleotides line up with TRBD1. Trimming cost V 2 bases and J 5 bases; bases outside gene matches: 12. This CDR3 has 18 amino acids. Germline V gene sequence: CDR1 MDHEN, CDR2 SYDVKM. This chain's CDR3 is CASSLDRPGQGIYQPQHF. CDR3 nucleotide sequence: TGTGCCAGCAGTTTAGACAGGCCGGGACAGGGGATCTATCAGCCCCAGCATTTT. Using reference TRBV28 and TRBJ1-5 for the parts outside the CDR3, the full variable domain is DVKVTQSSRYLVKRTGEKVFLECVQDMDHENMFWYRQDPGLGLRLIYFSYDVKMKEKGDIPEGYSVSREKKERFSLILESASTNQTSMYLCASSLDRPGQGIYQPQHFGDGTRLSIL.

The chain carries TRBV27 and TRBJ1-4; 8 nucleotides line up with TRBD1. From germline, CDR1 is MNHEY and CDR2 SMNVEV (reference sequence). V shed 5 bases and J 4 bases; nucleotides not matched to a gene: 3. The CDR3 extends over 14 amino acids. This chain's CDR3 is CASSLTGGNEKLFF. The DNA for the CDR3 is TGTGCCAGCAGTCTAACAGGGGGTAATGAAAAACTGTTTTTT.

For the CDR3, the DNA is TGCGCCAGCAGCTTGGAAGGGACAGACCCTAACAATGAGCAGTTCTTC. It is translated as CASSLEGTDPNNEQFF. This rearrangement joins TRBV5-1 to TRBJ2-1, with TRBD1 matching 7 bases. V trimming: 0 bases; J trimming: 5 bases; junction bases outside the gene matches: 8. The CDR3 totals 16 residues. From germline, CDR1 is SGHRS and CDR2 YFSETQ.

The V call is TRBV21-1, the J call TRBJ2-3; the table's TRBD2 call for D was not verified on the DNA. TRBV21-1 corresponds to a pseudogene. This CDR3 comprises 9 residues. CDR3 bases: TGTGCCAGGTACTCTACGCAGTATTTT. Its translation: CARYSTQYF.

The V and J genes are TRBV11-2 and TRBJ1-1; D is ambiguous. This CDR3 spans 11 amino acids. Germline V gene data show CDR1 as SGHAT and CDR2 as FQNNGV. Trimming took off 2 bases at V and 8 bases at J, with 6 bases between the two ends. The CDR3 is CASSLSTEAFF. CDR3 bases: TGTGCCAGCAGCTTATCCACAGAAGCTTTCTTT.

This chain joins TRBV6-5 and TRBJ1-4; TRBD1 might be the D (6 bases). The V and J ends lost 2 bases and 0 bases respectively, with 10 bases between them. The CDR3 has 16 amino acids. CDR1 and CDR2 (germline): MNHEY, SVGAGI. In nucleotides, the CDR3 is TGTGCCAGCAGTTACGGGGGCCCCTCAACTAATGAAAAACTGTTTTTT. Protein: CASSYGGPSTNEKLFF.

The chain uses TRBV3-1 (or the pseudogene TRBV3-2) and TRBJ2-1, with D perhaps matching TRBD2 (5 bases). The germline V and J ends were trimmed by 4 bases and 11 bases, with 12 bases remaining between them. Germline V gives CDR1 LGHDT, CDR2 YNNKEL (reference sequence). The CDR3 covers 12 residues. For the CDR3, the DNA is TGTGCCAGCAGCCCGGGCCCGGGAAAGCAGTTCTTC. Its translation: CASSPGPGKQFF.

This rearrangement joins TRBV3-1 (or the pseudogene TRBV3-2) to TRBJ1-4; 10 positions match TRBD1. V lost 1 base and J lost 5; bases outside the gene matches: 4. CDR1 and CDR2 (germline): LGHDT, YNNKEL (reference sequence). CDR3 length: 16 amino acids. The CDR3 sequence: CASSQVRGQGNEKLFF. For the CDR3, the DNA is TGTGCCAGCAGCCAAGTTAGGGGACAGGGGAATGAAAAACTGTTTTTT.

The genes are TRBV5-4 and TRBJ2-7; perhaps TRBD1 as D (6 bases). Trimming took 3 bases from V and 7 from J, leaving 14 bases between them. The CDR3 has 13 residues. Germline V gene lookup returns CDR1 SGHNT and CDR2 YYREEE (reference sequence). This CDR3 reads CASSSKLRGEQYF. DNA for the CDR3: TGTGCCAGCAGCTCGAAGCTCAGGGGAGAGCAGTACTTC. Supplemented by reference TRBV5-4 and TRBJ2-7, the full variable domain reads ETGVTQSPTHLIKTRGQQVTLRCSSQSGHNTVSWYQQALGQGPQFIFQYYREEENGRGNFPPRFSGLQFPNYSSELNVNALELDDSALYLCASSSKLRGEQYFGPGTRLTVT.

The V and J genes are TRBV12-2 and TRBJ1-6; TRBD1 is the table's D call and was not checked against the DNA. TRBV12-2 corresponds to a pseudogene. The CDR3 has 17 amino acids. The CDR3 coding sequence is TGTGCAAGTCGCCCAGGGGGGAGAGGCGCAACCCGGTCACCCCTCCACTTT. Its protein is CASRPGGRGATRSPLHF.

This clone was observed a handful of times. The chain recombines TRBV13 with TRBJ1-3; 11 bases are shared with TRBD1. Per the germline V gene, CDR1 is PRHDT and CDR2 is FYEKMQ (reference sequence). V lost 3 bases to trimming and J lost 5 bases; unmatched junction nucleotides: 6. The CDR3 length is 16 residues. The CDR3 DNA reads as TGTGCCAGCAGCTTCTCCGGGACAGGGGGAAGAAACACCATATATTTT. It codes for CASSFSGTGGRNTIYF.

In its sample, this clone was seen a few times. The chain has TRBV7-9 and TRBJ1-1; D gene uncertain. Per germline, CDR1 SEHNR and CDR2 FQNEAQ (reference sequence). CDR3 length: 15 residues. V shed 2 bases and J shed 1 base, with 11 bases lying between them. As DNA, the CDR3 is TGTGCCAGCAGCTTAAACGGGCTAGCGAACACTGAAGCTTTCTTT. Translated: CASSLNGLANTEAFF. Supplemented by reference TRBV7-9 and TRBJ1-1, the full variable domain reads DTGVSQNPRHKITKRGQNVTFRCDPISEHNRLYWYRQTLGQGPEFLTYFQNEAQLEKSRLLSDRFSAERPKGSFSTLEIQRTEQGDSAMYLCASSLNGLANTEAFFGQGTRLTVV.

The chain combines TRBV27 with TRBJ2-7, with D possibly TRBD2 on 6 matching bases. This CDR3 comprises 16 residues. The V end lost 6 bases, the J end lost 2 bases, and 20 bases lay between the germline ends. The germline V gene has CDR1 MNHEY and CDR2 SMNVEV (reference sequence). CDR3 DNA sequence: TGTGCCAGCAGACCCCGCCTAGCGTATGATACCTACGAGCAGTACTTC. Translated, it gives CASRPRLAYDTYEQYF.

This clone was found a few times. This chain joins TRBV7-9 and TRBJ1-2; the D gene is possibly TRBD1 (6 bases). The CDR3 runs 14 residues. The V gene lost 5 bases and the J gene lost 5 bases, with 15 bases spanning the gap. Looked up from germline, CDR1 is SEHNR and CDR2 is FQNEAQ (reference sequence). The chain's CDR3 is CASSLQTGVYGYTF. The CDR3 DNA reads TGTGCCAGCAGCCTTCAGACAGGAGTGTATGGCTACACCTTC.

This clone was detected only once. This rearrangement joins TRBV5-1 to TRBJ2-1; 7 nucleotides agree with TRBD2. CDR3 size: 15 residues. Germline values: CDR1 SGHRS, CDR2 YFSETQ. Trimming cost V 5 bases and J 5 bases; bases outside gene matches: 10. CDR3: CASSLNPGGDNEQFF. In nucleotides, the CDR3 is TGCGCCAGCAGTCTAAACCCGGGAGGTGACAATGAGCAGTTCTTC.

This clone was seen a single time. V gene TRBV25-1 combines with J gene TRBJ1-5; D gene uncertain. The CDR3 contains 17 residues. Trimming pared 5 bases from V and 2 bases from J, leaving 19 bases between. CDR1 and CDR2 from the germline V gene are MGHDK and SYGVNS. CDR3 in DNA: TGTGCCAGCAGTCGTTCGAGGCACCAAGAGCGCAATCAGCCCCAGCATTTT. This gives the protein CASSRSRHQERNQPQHF.

The chain uses TRBV7-9 and TRBJ2-4, with D perhaps matching TRBD2 (5 bases). In germline, CDR1 is SEHNR, CDR2 FQNEAQ (reference sequence). The CDR3 runs 14 residues. V lost 1 base, J lost 11 bases, and 15 bases lay in between. The chain's CDR3 is CASSLGMSGSVQYF. The CDR3 region has the DNA TGTGCCAGCAGCTTAGGGATGAGCGGATCGGTTCAGTACTTC.

The CDR3 reads CASSSTGAWNTEAFF. In nucleotides, the CDR3 is TGTGCCAGCAGTTCGACAGGGGCCTGGAACACTGAAGCTTTCTTT. The rearrangement joins TRBV28 to TRBJ1-1; 8 bases line up with TRBD1. The CDR3 length is 15 residues. Per germline, CDR1 MDHEN and CDR2 SYDVKM. J was trimmed by 1 base and V by 4 bases; bases with no gene match: 5.

The chain employs TRBV7-9 and TRBJ2-7; weak D call: TRBD1 (6 bases). Germline CDR1 and CDR2: SEHNR and FQNEAQ (reference sequence). There are 15 residues in the CDR3. Trimming took off 5 bases at V and 7 bases at J, with 21 bases between the two ends. CDR3 sequence reads: CASSVYTGQSLEQYF. CDR3 nucleotide sequence: TGTGCCAGCAGCGTTTATACGGGACAATCCTTGGAGCAGTACTTC. The full variable domain, rest sourced from reference TRBV7-9 and TRBJ2-7, is DTGVSQNPRHKITKRGQNVTFRCDPISEHNRLYWYRQTLGQGPEFLTYFQNEAQLEKSRLLSDRFSAERPKGSFSTLEIQRTEQGDSAMYLCASSVYTGQSLEQYFGPGTRLTVT.

The chain joins TRBV29-1 to TRBJ1-1; 8 bases match TRBD1. The CDR3 sequence is 15 residues long. V gave up 5 bases and J gave up 6 bases; unmatched junction bases: 14. Per the germline V gene, CDR1 is SQVTM and CDR2 is ANQGSEA. This CDR3 is CSVQYRGSSGAEAFF. CDR3 in DNA: TGCAGCGTTCAGTACAGGGGGTCGTCCGGGGCTGAAGCTTTCTTT.

This clone has only a few counts. This chain joins TRBV6-6 and TRBJ2-1, with a tentative D call TRBD2 (6 bases). Deletions cut 4 bases from V and 5 bases from J, with 15 bases between. Germline V CDR1 and CDR2: MNHNY, SVGAGI (reference sequence). The CDR3 length is 15 residues. The CDR3 sequence is CASSWTIQADNEQFF. CDR3 DNA sequence: TGTGCCAGCAGTTGGACTATCCAGGCCGACAATGAGCAGTTCTTC.

The J gene is TRBJ2-2, the V gene TRBV11-3; 9 nucleotides line up with TRBD1. The J segment lost 4 bases and the V segment lost 8 bases, leaving 5 bases of the junction unmatched. This CDR3 comprises 14 residues. From germline, CDR1 is SGHNT and CDR2 YENEEA. CDR3 coding DNA: TGTGCCAGCTCCGGACAGGGGATCACCGGGGAGCTGTTTTTT. It specifies CASSGQGITGELFF.

This chain uses TRBV3-1 (or the pseudogene TRBV3-2) with TRBJ1-1, with D tentatively TRBD1 (5 bases). The CDR3 covers 13 residues. V dropped 2 bases and J dropped 11 bases, with 15 bases sitting between them. CDR1 is LGHDT, CDR2 YNNKEL, per germline (reference sequence). The CDR3 region is CASSQRGGHRAFF. The CDR3 coding sequence is TGTGCCAGCAGCCAAAGGGGTGGGCATCGGGCTTTCTTT.

The chain has TRBV3-1 (or the pseudogene TRBV3-2) and TRBJ1-1; a possible D gene is TRBD1 (6 bases). V was pared by 2 bases and J by 7 bases, with 20 bases between. Germline V gene data show CDR1 as LGHDT and CDR2 as YNNKEL (reference sequence). The CDR3 sequence is 16 residues long. CDR3 bases: TGTGCCAGCAGCCAATCGAAGGGCAGGGGTTTGCTTGAAGCTTTCTTT. Residues: CASSQSKGRGLLEAFF.

The chain employs TRBV6-5 and TRBJ2-7; a weak D match, TRBD1 (6 bases). Trimming removed 6 bases at V and 5 bases at J, with 11 bases between. CDR1 MNHEY and CDR2 SVGAGI come from the germline V gene. CDR3 length: 12 amino acids. This chain's CDR3 is CASRMDRNEQYF. CDR3 nucleotide sequence: TGTGCCAGCAGGATGGACAGAAACGAGCAGTACTTC.

The V call is TRBV19, the J call TRBJ1-5; D not certain. CDR1 and CDR2 from the germline V gene are LNHDA and SQIVND (reference sequence). This CDR3 has 15 residues. Trimming took 7 bases from V and 0 from J, leaving 13 bases between them. For the CDR3, the DNA is TGTGCCAGTACGCCAGAGACTTATAGCAATCAGCCCCAGCATTTT. This gives the protein CASTPETYSNQPQHF.

On this clone itself: The sample has other DNA sequences that encode this CDR3 too. The chain combines TRBV19 with TRBJ2-1, with 8 bases matching TRBD1. The germline CDR1 and CDR2 sequences are LNHDA and SQIVND (reference sequence). The trim removed 9 bases at V and 3 bases at J, leaving 1 base unmatched. The CDR3 is 12 amino acids. CDR3 in DNA: TGTGCCAGCGGACAGGGCTACAATGAGCAGTTCTTC. This translates into CASGQGYNEQFF.